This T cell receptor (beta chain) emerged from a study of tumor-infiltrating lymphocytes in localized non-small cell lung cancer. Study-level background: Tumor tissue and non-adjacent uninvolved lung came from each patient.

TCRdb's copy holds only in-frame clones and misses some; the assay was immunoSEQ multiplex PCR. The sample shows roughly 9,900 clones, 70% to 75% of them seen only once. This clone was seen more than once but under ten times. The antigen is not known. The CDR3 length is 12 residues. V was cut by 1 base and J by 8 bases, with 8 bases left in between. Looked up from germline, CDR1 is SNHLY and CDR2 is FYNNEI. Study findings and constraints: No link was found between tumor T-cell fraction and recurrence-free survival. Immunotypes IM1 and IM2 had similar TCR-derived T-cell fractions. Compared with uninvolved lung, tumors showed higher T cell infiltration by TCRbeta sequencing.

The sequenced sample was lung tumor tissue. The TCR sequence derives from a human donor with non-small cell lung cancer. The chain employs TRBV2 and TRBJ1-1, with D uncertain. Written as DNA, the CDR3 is TGTGCCAGCAGTGAAGGTCCTGGGGAAGCTTTCTTT. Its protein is CASSEGPGEAFF.